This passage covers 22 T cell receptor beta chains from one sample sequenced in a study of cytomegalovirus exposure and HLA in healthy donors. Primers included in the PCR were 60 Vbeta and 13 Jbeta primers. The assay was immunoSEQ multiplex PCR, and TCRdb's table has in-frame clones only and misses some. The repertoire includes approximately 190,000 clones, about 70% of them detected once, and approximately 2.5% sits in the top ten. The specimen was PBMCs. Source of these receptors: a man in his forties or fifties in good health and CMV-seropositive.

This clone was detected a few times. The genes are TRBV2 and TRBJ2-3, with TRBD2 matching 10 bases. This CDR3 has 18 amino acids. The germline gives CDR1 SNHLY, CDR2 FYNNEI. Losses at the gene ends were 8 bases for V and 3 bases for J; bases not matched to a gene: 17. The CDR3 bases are TGTGCCAGCCGGGGGAGAACTAGCGGGGATTTGAGGACAGATACGCAGTATTTT. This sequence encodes CASRGRTSGDLRTDTQYF.

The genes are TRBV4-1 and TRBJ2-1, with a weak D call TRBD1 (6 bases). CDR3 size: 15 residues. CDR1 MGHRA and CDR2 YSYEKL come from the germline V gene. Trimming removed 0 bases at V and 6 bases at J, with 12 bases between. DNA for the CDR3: TGCGCCAGCAGCCAAGATGGAGACAGGCTCAATGAGCAGTTCTTC. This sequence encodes CASSQDGDRLNEQFF.

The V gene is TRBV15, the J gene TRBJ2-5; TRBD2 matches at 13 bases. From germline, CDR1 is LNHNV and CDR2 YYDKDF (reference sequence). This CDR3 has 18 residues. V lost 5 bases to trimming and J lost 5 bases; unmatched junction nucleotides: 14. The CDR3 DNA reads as TGTGCCACCAGCGGGGGACTAGCGGGGAACCGGGCGCAGGAGACCCAGTACTTC. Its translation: CATSGGLAGNRAQETQYF.

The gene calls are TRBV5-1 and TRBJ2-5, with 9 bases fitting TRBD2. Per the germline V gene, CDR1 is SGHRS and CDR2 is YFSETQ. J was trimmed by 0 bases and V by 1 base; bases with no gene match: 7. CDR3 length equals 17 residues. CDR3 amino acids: CASSLRPQRGDQETQYF. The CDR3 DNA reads TGCGCCAGCAGCTTGCGTCCCCAGCGGGGGGACCAAGAGACCCAGTACTTC. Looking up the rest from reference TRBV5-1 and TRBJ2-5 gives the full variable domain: KAGVTQTPRYLIKTRGQQVTLSCSPISGHRSVSWYQQTPGQGLQFLFEYFSETQRNKGNFPGRFSGRQFSNSRSEMNVSTLELGDSALYLCASSLRPQRGDQETQYFGPGTRLLVL.

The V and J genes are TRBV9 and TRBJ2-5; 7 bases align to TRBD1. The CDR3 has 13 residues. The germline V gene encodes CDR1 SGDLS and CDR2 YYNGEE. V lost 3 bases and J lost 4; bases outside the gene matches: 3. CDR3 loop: CASSGEGAETQYF. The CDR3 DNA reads TGTGCCAGCAGCGGAGAGGGGGCAGAGACCCAGTACTTC. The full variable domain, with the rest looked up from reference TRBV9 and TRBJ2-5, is DSGVTQTPKHLITATGQRVTLRCSPRSGDLSVYWYQQSLDQGLQFLIQYYNGEERAKGNILERFSAQQFPDLHSELNLSSLELGDSALYFCASSGEGAETQYFGPGTRLLVL.

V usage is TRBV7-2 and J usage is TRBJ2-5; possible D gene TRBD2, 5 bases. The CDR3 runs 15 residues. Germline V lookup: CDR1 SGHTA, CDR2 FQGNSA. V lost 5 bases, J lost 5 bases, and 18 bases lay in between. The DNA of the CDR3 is TGTGCCAGCAGCCTCCGGGGTAGCCTCGGGGAGACCCAGTACTTC. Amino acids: CASSLRGSLGETQYF.

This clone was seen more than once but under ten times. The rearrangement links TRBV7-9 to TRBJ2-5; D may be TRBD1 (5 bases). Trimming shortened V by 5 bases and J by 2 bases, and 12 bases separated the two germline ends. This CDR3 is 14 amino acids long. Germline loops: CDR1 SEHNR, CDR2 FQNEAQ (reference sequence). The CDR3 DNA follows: TGTGCCAGCAGCACCGGACACGTTCAAGAGACCCAGTACTTC. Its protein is CASSTGHVQETQYF.

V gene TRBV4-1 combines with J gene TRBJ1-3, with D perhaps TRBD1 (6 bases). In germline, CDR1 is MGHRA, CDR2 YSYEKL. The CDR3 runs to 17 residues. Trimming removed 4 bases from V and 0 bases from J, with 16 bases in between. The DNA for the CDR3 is TGCGCCAGCAGCCCGAGGGCAGGGGCCAACTCTGGAAACACCATATATTTT. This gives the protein CASSPRAGANSGNTIYF.

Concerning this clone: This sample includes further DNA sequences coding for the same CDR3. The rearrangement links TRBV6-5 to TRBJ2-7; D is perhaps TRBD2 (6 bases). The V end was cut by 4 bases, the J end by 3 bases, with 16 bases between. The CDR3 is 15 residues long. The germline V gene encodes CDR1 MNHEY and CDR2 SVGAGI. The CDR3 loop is CASSSPQVGGYEQYF. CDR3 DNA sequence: TGTGCCAGCAGTTCCCCACAGGTGGGAGGCTACGAGCAGTACTTC.

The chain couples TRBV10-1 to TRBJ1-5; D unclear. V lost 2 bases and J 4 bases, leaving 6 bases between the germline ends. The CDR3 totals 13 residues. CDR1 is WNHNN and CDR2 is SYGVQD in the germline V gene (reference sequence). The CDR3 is CASSESLNQPQHF. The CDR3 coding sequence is TGCGCCAGCAGTGAGAGCCTTAATCAGCCCCAGCATTTT.

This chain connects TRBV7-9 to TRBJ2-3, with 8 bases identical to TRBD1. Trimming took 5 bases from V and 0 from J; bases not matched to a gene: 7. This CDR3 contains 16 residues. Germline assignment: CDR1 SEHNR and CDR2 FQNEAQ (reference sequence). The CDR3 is CASSPTGQVSTDTQYF. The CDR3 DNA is TGTGCCAGCAGCCCTACGGGACAGGTCAGCACAGATACGCAGTATTTT.

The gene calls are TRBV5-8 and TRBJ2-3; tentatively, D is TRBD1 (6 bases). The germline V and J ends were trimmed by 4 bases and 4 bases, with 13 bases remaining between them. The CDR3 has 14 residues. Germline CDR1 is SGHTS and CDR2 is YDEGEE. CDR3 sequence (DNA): TGTGCCAGCAGCACAATGACAGGCGCAGATACGCAGTATTTT. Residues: CASSTMTGADTQYF.

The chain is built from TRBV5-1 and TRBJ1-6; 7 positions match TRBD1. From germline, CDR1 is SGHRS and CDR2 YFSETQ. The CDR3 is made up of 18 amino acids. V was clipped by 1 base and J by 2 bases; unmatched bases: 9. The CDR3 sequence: CASSLFGTGETYNSPLHF. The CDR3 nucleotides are TGCGCCAGCAGCTTGTTCGGTACAGGGGAAACCTATAATTCACCCCTCCACTTT.

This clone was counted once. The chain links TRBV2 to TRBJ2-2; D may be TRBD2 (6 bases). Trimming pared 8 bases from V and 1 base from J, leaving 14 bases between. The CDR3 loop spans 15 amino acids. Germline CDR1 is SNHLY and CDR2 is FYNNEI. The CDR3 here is CASGTGTLNTGELFF. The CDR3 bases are TGTGCCAGCGGAACCGGGACTCTGAACACCGGGGAGCTGTTTTTT.

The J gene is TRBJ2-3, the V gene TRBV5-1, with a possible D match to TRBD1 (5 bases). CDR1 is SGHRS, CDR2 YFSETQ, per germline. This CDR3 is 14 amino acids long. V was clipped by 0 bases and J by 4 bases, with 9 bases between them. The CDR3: CASSLEPGSDTQYF. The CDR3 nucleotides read TGCGCCAGCAGCTTGGAACCAGGGTCAGATACGCAGTATTTT.

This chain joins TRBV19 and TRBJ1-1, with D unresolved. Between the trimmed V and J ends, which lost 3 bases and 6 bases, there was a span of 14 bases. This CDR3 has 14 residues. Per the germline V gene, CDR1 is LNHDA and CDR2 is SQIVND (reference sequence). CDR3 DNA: TGTGCCAGTAGTATGGGTGAGGGATTCGCTGAAGCTTTCTTT. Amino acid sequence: CASSMGEGFAEAFF.

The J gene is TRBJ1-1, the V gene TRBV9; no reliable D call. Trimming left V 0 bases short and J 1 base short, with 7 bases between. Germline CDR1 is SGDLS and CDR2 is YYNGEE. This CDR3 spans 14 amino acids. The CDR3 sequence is CASSVASGNTEAFF. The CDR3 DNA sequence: TGTGCCAGCAGCGTAGCTTCAGGGAACACTGAAGCTTTCTTT. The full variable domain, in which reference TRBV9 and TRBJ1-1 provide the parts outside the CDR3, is DSGVTQTPKHLITATGQRVTLRCSPRSGDLSVYWYQQSLDQGLQFLIQYYNGEERAKGNILERFSAQQFPDLHSELNLSSLELGDSALYFCASSVASGNTEAFFGQGTRLTVV.

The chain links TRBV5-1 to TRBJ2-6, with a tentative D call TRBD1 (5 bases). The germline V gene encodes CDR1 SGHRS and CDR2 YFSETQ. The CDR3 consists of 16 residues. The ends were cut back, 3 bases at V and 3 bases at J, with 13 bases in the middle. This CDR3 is CASSSGRQGGANVLTF. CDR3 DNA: TGCGCCAGCAGCTCCGGACGTCAGGGTGGGGCCAACGTCCTGACTTTC.

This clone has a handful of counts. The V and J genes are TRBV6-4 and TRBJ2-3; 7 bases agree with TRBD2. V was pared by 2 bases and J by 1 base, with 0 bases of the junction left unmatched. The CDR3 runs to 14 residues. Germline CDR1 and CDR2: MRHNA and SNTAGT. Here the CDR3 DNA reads TGTGCCAGCAGTGACACTAGCGGCACAGATACGCAGTATTTT. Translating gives CASSDTSGTDTQYF.

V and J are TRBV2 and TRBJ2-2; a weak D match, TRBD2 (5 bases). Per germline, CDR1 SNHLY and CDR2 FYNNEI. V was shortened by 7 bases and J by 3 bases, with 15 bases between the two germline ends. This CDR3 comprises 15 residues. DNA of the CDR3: TGTGCCAGCAAGTGGGAAGGAGGCGACACCGGGGAGCTGTTTTTT. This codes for CASKWEGGDTGELFF.

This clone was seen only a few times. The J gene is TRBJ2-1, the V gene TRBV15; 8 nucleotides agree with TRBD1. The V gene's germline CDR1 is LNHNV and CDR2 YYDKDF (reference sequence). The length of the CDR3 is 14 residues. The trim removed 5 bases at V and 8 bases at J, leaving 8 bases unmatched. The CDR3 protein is CATSSDRVIDEQFF. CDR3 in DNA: TGTGCCACCAGCTCGGACAGGGTCATCGATGAGCAGTTCTTC.

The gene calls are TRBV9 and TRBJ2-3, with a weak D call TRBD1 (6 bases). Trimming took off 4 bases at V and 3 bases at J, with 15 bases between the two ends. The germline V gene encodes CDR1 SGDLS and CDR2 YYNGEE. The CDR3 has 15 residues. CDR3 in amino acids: CASSSPGDNTDTQYF. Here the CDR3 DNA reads TGTGCCAGCAGCTCGCCCGGGGACAATACAGATACGCAGTATTTT.